This T cell receptor beta chain was found in a study of CXCR3-negative and CXCR3-positive naive CD8 T cells. Study overall: Roughly 135 million TRB reads were obtained overall (about 1.5 +/- 0.3 million per library).

The study made its TRB cDNA libraries by 5' RACE, adding UMI labels. For each CDR3 protein, TCRdb gives one entry from its re-call of the 5' RACE reads, without DNA. The sample table includes about 130,000 distinct CDR3 sequences. Regarding the study as a whole: CXCR3-positive naive cells had more hydrophobic TRB CDR3s than CXCR3-negative naive cells. Naive cells, whether CXCR3-negative or CXCR3-positive, had similar TRBV-TRBJ usage, while memory cells differed. CXCR3 expression dropped partially after cryopreservation, and most assays relied on fresh PBMCs.

Concerning this clonotype itself: The antigen is not known.

The CDR3 has 15 amino acids. Germline V gene data show CDR1 as LGHDT and CDR2 as YNNKEL (reference sequence). CD45RO-CCR7+CD27+CD95- characterized naive CD8+ T cells. The sequence came from a human donor in good health. Some clones in this sample may be carry-over from other donors' samples. This rearrangement joins TRBV3-1 to TRBJ2-5; TCRdb returns TRBD2, unconfirmable since there is no DNA. Sequencing used naive CXCR3+ CD8+ T cells from blood. The sample's subset: CD45RO-CCR7+CD27+CD95- naive CD8+ T cells expressing CXCR3 (TNR3+). The CDR3 here is CASSPLSNSGETQYF.